A selection of T cell receptor beta chains follows, all from one sample in a study of metastatic and nonmetastatic thyroid tumors. TCRdb re-clonotyped the PCR reads via MiXCR. The repertoire includes tens of thousands of clones, approximately 20% of them detected once, and around 21% sits in the top ten. Material: blood. These receptors all come from a male donor with papillary thyroid cancer or a benign thyroid nodule (not recorded which). Some clones in this sample may be carry-over from other donors' samples. Each CDR3 is given with its conserved first and last residue.

>TRBV2
CASSEASRVTYEQYF
>TRBV6-1
CASTQDGTGELFF
>TRBV5-4
CASSLGQPIYEQYF
>TRBV19
CASSIDGGYEQYF
>TRBV5-1
CASSLAEGPYNEQFF
>TRBV27
CASSSDPTVWGYTF
>TRBV5-6
CASSLYGGGNQPQHF
>TRBV5-4
CASSSPFSGPGNTQYF
>TRBV29-1
CSVGDIYGETQYF
>TRBV15
CATSRAGSPTDTQYF
>TRBV20-1
CSARDQQGYEQYF
>TRBV5-1
CASRPFSTDTQYF
>TRBV6-1
CATRGGAYSNQPQHF
>TRBV6-1
CASDRTGLYEQYF
>TRBV7-7
CASSLGTGGQETQYF